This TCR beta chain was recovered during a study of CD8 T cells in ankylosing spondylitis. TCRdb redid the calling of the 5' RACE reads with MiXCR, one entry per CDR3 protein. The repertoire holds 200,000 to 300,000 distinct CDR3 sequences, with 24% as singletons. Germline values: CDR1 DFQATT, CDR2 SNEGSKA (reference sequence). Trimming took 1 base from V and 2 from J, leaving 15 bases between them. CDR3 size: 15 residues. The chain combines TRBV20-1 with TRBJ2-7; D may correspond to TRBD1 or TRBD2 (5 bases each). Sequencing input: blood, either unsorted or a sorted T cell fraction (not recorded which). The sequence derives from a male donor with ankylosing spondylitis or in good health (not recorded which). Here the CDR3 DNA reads TGCAGTGCTAGAGCAGGGTTTGGGGGTGCCTACGAGCAGTACTTC. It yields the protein CSARAGFGGAYEQYF.